This TCR beta chain emerged from a study of beta chain features in type 1 diabetes. CD4+ naive, central memory, regulatory and stem cell-like memory cells were sorted via CD45RO/CCR7/CD25/CD127/CD95/CD27. Sequenced material consisted of expressed TCRB transcripts (all of the isolated RNA was reverse transcribed). Produced via immunoSEQ multiplex PCR; TCRdb's table is partial and in-frame only. The sample carries 600,000 to 650,000 clones, 15% to 19% recorded once. CDR3 length equals 16 residues. Germline V lookup: CDR1 SGHTA, CDR2 FQGNSA. Trimming took 5 bases from V and 0 from J; bases not matched to a gene: 8.

The receptor's source is a man aged 18 to 35 in good health. Sequencing input: naive CD4+ T cells from blood. The rearrangement joins TRBV7-2 to TRBJ2-3; 7 bases map to TRBD1. The CDR3 nucleotides are TGTGCCAGCAGCCCGAAGGGACAGACTAGCACAGATACGCAGTATTTT. This translates into CASSPKGQTSTDTQYF.